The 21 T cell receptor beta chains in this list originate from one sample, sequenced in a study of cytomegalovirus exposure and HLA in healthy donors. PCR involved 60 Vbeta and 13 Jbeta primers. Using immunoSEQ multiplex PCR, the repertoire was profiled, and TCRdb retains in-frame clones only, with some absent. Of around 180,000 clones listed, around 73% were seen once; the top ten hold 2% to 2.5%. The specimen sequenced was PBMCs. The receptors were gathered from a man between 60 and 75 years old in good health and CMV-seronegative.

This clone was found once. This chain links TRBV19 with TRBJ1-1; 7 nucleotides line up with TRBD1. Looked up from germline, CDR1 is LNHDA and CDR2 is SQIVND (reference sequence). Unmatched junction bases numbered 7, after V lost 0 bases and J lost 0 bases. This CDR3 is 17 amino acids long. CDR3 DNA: TGTGCCAGTAGTATAGAGAGAGGGGGCGGCTTGAACACTGAAGCTTTCTTT. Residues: CASSIERGGGLNTEAFF.

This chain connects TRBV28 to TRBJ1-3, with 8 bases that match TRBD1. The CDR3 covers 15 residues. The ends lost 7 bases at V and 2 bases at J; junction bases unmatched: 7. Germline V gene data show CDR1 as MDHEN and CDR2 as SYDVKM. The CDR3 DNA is TGTGCCAGCAACAGACAGGGGTTGCCTGGAAACACCATATATTTT. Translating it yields CASNRQGLPGNTIYF.

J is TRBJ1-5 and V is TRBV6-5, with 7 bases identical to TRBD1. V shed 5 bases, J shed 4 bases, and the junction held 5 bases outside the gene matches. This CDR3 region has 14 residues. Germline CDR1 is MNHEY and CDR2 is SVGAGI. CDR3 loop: CASSPGTVNQPQHF. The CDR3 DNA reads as TGTGCCAGCAGTCCCGGGACAGTAAATCAGCCCCAGCATTTT.

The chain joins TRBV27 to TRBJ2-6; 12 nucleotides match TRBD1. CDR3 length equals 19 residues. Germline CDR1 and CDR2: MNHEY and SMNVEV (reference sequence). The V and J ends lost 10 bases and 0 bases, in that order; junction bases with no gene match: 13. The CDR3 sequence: CATKPQGQGANSGANVLTF. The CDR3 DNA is TGTGCCACCAAACCCCAGGGACAGGGGGCTAACTCTGGGGCCAACGTCCTGACTTTC.

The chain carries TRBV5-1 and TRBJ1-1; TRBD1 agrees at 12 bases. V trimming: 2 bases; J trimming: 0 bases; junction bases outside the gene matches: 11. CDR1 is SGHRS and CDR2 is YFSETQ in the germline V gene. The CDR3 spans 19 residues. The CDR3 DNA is TGCGCCAGCAGCTTCGCTACCGGGACAGGGGGCGCGTTGAACACTGAAGCTTTCTTT. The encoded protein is CASSFATGTGGALNTEAFF. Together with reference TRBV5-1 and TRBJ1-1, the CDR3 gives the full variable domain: KAGVTQTPRYLIKTRGQQVTLSCSPISGHRSVSWYQQTPGQGLQFLFEYFSETQRNKGNFPGRFSGRQFSNSRSEMNVSTLELGDSALYLCASSFATGTGGALNTEAFFGQGTRLTVV.

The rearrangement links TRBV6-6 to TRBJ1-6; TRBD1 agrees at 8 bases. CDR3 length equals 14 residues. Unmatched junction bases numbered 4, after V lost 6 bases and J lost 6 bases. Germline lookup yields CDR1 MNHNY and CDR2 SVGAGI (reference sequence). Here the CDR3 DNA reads TGTGCCAGCAGCCACCAGGGGGCTAATTCACCCCTCCACTTT. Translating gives CASSHQGANSPLHF.

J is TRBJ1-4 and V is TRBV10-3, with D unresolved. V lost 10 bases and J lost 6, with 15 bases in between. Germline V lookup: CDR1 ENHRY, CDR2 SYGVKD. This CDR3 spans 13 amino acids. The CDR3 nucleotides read TGTGCCAGCAGGATCCTGCGGGATGAAAAACTGTTTTTT. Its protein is CASRILRDEKLFF.

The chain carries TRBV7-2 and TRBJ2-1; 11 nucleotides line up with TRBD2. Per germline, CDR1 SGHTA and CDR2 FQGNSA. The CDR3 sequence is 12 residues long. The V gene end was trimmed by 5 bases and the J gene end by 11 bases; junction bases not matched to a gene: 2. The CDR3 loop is CASSRLAGQQFF. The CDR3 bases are TGTGCCAGCAGCCGACTAGCGGGACAGCAGTTCTTC.

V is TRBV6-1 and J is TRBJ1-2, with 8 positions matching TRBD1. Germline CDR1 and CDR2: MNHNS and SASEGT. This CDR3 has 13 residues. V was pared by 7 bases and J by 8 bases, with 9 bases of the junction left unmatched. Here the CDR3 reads CASIPDRGGGYTF. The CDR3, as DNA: TGTGCCAGCATCCCTGACAGGGGTGGCGGCTACACCTTC.

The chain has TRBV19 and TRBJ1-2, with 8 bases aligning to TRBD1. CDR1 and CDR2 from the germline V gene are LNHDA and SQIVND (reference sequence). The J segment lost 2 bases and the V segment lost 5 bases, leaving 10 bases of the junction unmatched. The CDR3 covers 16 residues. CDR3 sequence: CASSLMRDRSNYGYTF. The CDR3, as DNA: TGTGCCAGTAGTCTGATGAGGGACAGGTCAAACTATGGCTACACCTTC.

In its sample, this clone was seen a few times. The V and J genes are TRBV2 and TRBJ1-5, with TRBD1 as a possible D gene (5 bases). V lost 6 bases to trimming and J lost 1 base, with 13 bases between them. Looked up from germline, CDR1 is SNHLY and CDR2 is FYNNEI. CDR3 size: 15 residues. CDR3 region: CASRWGGDSNQPQHF. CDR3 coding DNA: TGTGCCAGCAGATGGGGGGGGGACAGCAATCAGCCCCAGCATTTT.

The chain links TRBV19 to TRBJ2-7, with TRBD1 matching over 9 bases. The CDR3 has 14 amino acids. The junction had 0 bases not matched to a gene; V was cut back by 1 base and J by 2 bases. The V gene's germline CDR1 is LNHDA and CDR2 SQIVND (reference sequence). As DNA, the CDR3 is TGTGCCAGTAGTATAGGGACAGGGGCCTACGAGCAGTACTTC. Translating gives CASSIGTGAYEQYF.

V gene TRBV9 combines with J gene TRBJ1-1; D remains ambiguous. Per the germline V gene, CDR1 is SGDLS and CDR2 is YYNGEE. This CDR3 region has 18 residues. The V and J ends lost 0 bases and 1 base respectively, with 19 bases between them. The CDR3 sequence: CASSVDPRTHHSNTEAFF. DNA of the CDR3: TGTGCCAGCAGCGTAGACCCCCGCACGCACCACTCGAACACTGAAGCTTTCTTT.

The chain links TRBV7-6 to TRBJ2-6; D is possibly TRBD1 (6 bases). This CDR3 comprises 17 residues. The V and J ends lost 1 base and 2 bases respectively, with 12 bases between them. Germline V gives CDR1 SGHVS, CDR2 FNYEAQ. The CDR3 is CASSLVAGVAGANVLTF. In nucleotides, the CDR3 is TGTGCCAGCAGCTTAGTGGCAGGGGTGGCTGGGGCCAACGTCCTGACTTTC.

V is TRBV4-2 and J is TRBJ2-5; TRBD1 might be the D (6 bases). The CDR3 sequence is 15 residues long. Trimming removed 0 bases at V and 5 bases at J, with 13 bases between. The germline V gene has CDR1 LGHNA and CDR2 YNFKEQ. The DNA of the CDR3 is TGTGCCAGCAGCCAAGAAGCTAGGGGGTGGGAGACCCAGTACTTC. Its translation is CASSQEARGWETQYF.

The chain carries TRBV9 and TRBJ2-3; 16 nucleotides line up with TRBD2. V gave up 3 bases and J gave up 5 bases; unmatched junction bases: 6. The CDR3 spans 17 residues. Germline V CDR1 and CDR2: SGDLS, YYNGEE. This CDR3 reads CASSDGTSGRAVDTQYF. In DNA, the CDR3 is TGTGCCAGCAGCGACGGGACTAGCGGGAGGGCCGTAGATACGCAGTATTTT.

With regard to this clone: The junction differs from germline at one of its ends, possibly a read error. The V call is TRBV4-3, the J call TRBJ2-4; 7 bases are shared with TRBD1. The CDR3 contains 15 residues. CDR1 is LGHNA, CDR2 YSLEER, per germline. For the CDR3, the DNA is TGCGCCAGCAGCCAGGGTGAGGGGGCCATAAACATTCAGTACTTC. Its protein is CASSQGEGAINIQYF.

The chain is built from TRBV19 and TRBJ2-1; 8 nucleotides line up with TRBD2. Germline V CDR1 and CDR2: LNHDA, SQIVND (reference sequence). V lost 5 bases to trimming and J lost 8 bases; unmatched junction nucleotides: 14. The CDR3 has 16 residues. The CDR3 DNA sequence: TGTGCCAGTAGTCGGGGGGGAGTCAGCGGGAGTTATGAGCAGTTCTTC. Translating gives CASSRGGVSGSYEQFF. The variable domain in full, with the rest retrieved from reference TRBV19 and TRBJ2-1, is DGGITQSPKYLFRKEGQNVTLSCEQNLNHDAMYWYRQDPGQGLRLIYYSQIVNDFQKGDIAEGYSVSREKKESFPLTVTSAQKNPTAFYLCASSRGGVSGSYEQFFGPGTRLTVL.

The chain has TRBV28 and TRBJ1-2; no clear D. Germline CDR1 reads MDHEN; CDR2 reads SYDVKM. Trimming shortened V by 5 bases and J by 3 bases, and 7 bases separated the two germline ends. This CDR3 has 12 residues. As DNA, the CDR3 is TGTGCCAGCAGTCTCCGGGACTATGGCTACACCTTC. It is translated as CASSLRDYGYTF.

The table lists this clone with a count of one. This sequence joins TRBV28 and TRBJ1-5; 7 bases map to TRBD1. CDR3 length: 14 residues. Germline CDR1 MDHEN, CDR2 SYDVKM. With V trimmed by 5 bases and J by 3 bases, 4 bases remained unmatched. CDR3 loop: CASSKTGNNQPQHF. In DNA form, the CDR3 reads TGTGCCAGCAGTAAGACAGGGAACAATCAGCCCCAGCATTTT.

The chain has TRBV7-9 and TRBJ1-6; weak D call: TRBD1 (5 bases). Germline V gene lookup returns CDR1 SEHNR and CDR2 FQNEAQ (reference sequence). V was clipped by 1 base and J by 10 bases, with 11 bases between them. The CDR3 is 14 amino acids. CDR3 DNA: TGTGCCAGCAGCTTAGAGGGGTCAATATCACCCCTCCACTTT. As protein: CASSLEGSISPLHF. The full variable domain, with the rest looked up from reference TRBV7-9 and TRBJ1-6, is DTGVSQNPRHKITKRGQNVTFRCDPISEHNRLYWYRQTLGQGPEFLTYFQNEAQLEKSRLLSDRFSAERPKGSFSTLEIQRTEQGDSAMYLCASSLEGSISPLHFGNGTRLTVT.